The 26 T cell receptor beta chains below all came from one sample that was sequenced in a study of T cell changes during pregnancy in multiple sclerosis. The table came from immunoSEQ multiplex PCR; TCRdb's copy has only in-frame clones and leaves some out. This table holds around 80,000 clones, 92% found once. This specimen consisted of peripheral blood, obtained before pregnancy. The receptors stem from a female donor with multiple sclerosis, enrolled in a pregnancy study.

This clone was seen a single time. The rearrangement uses TRBV14 and TRBJ2-7; 7 nucleotides match TRBD1. The CDR3 is made up of 15 amino acids. Germline CDR1 is SGHDN and CDR2 is FVKESK. V lost 0 bases to trimming and J lost 3 bases; unmatched junction nucleotides: 5. The CDR3 protein is CASSQERGGFYEQYF. CDR3 DNA: TGTGCCAGCAGCCAAGAACGAGGGGGCTTCTACGAGCAGTACTTC. Combining the CDR3 with reference TRBV14 and TRBJ2-7 gives the whole variable domain EAGVTQFPSHSVIEKGQTVTLRCDPISGHDNLYWYRRVMGKEIKFLLHFVKESKQDESGMPNNRFLAERTGGTYSTLKVQPAELEDSGVYFCASSQERGGFYEQYFGPGTRLTVT.

V is TRBV23-1 and J is TRBJ2-2, with TRBD2 identical over 11 bases. TRBV23-1 is an ORF for which the function is uncertain. V shed 3 bases and J 2 bases; nucleotides not matched to a gene: 8. The CDR3 spans 18 residues. The CDR3 reads CASSHLLAGAPNTGELFF. The CDR3 nucleotides are TGCGCCAGCAGTCACCTACTAGCGGGGGCACCCAACACCGGGGAGCTGTTTTTT.

The chain carries TRBV19 and TRBJ1-1; the match to TRBD1 covers 7 bases. This CDR3 is built from 13 residues. Germline CDR1 is LNHDA and CDR2 is SQIVND (reference sequence). After removal of 5 bases from V and 4 bases from J, the junction contained 4 bases not matched to a gene. In DNA, the CDR3 is TGTGCCAGTAGTTTACAGGGGACCACTGAAGCTTTCTTT. Translating gives CASSLQGTTEAFF.

V usage is TRBV11-2 and J usage is TRBJ2-7; a weak D match, TRBD1 (5 bases). The germline V and J ends were trimmed by 1 base and 1 base, with 11 bases remaining between them. This CDR3 spans 15 amino acids. Germline V gene data show CDR1 as SGHAT and CDR2 as FQNNGV. The CDR3 is CASSLGPGSSYEQYF. CDR3 nucleotide sequence: TGTGCCAGCAGCTTAGGGCCAGGGTCATCCTACGAGCAGTACTTC. The complete variable domain, with remaining parts taken from reference TRBV11-2 and TRBJ2-7, reads EAGVAQSPRYKIIEKRQSVAFWCNPISGHATLYWYQQILGQGPKLLIQFQNNGVVDDSQLPKDRFSAERLKGVDSTLKIQPAKLEDSAVYLCASSLGPGSSYEQYFGPGTRLTVT.

The rearrangement uses TRBV18 and TRBJ2-1; 7 bases are shared with TRBD2. J gave up 2 bases and V 3 bases, and 10 bases lay outside the gene matches. The CDR3 totals 17 residues. Germline V lookup: CDR1 KGHSH, CDR2 LQKENI. CDR3 in DNA: TGTGCCAGCTCACCCCGGTTTGCTAGCGGAACCTACAATGAGCAGTTCTTC. Its protein product is CASSPRFASGTYNEQFF.

This sequence joins TRBV18 and TRBJ1-1; 10 bases are shared with TRBD1. Germline assignment: CDR1 KGHSH and CDR2 LQKENI. V dropped 1 base and J dropped 3; count of bases not matched to a gene: 2. The CDR3 extends over 15 amino acids. The CDR3 DNA is TGTGCCAGCTCACCACTCGGGACAGGGGACACTGAAGCTTTCTTT. Translated: CASSPLGTGDTEAFF.

V and J are TRBV7-9 and TRBJ1-2; D is uncertain. Germline assignment: CDR1 SEHNR and CDR2 FQNEAQ (reference sequence). V dropped 5 bases and J dropped 7 bases, with 20 bases sitting between them. The CDR3 has 15 amino acids. Written as DNA, the CDR3 is TGTGCCAGCAGCGCGATACGCGGTGTAGTGCGTGGCTACACCTTC. This codes for CASSAIRGVVRGYTF.

The chain carries TRBV5-6 and TRBJ1-2, with 9 positions matching TRBD1. Per the germline V gene, CDR1 is SGHDT and CDR2 is YYEEEE. V shed 10 bases and J 9 bases; nucleotides not matched to a gene: 13. The CDR3 contains 13 residues. CDR3 region: CAGPTGGPMSYTF. CDR3 nucleotides: TGTGCCGGACCGACAGGGGGACCTATGAGCTACACCTTC.

V usage is TRBV9 and J usage is TRBJ2-7; D perhaps matches TRBD2 (6 bases). Germline V gives CDR1 SGDLS, CDR2 YYNGEE. Trimming pared 0 bases from V and 3 bases from J, leaving 13 bases between. The CDR3 extends over 15 amino acids. The CDR3 DNA sequence: TGTGCCAGCAGCGTAGCGGCAGCCGGGGGCTACGAGCAGTACTTC. The encoded protein is CASSVAAAGGYEQYF.

The chain has TRBV15 and TRBJ1-3, with a tentative D call TRBD1 (6 bases). V lost 0 bases and J lost 8, with 14 bases in between. There are 15 residues in the CDR3. Germline V CDR1 and CDR2: LNHNV, YYDKDF (reference sequence). The CDR3 nucleotides read TGTGCCACCAGCAGAGATCCCGTCAGGGGATACACCATATATTTT. This gives the protein CATSRDPVRGYTIYF.

This clone appeared a few times. The genes are TRBV15 and TRBJ1-4; perhaps TRBD1 as D (5 bases). Trimming cost V 0 bases and J 0 bases, with 11 bases left between them. The CDR3 has 17 residues. The germline CDR1 and CDR2 sequences are LNHNV and YYDKDF (reference sequence). CDR3 bases: TGTGCCACCAGCAGAGATTTTGGGGCCCCAACTAATGAAAAACTGTTTTTT. Its protein is CATSRDFGAPTNEKLFF. Supplemented by reference TRBV15 and TRBJ1-4, the full variable domain reads DAMVIQNPRYQVTQFGKPVTLSCSQTLNHNVMYWYQQKSSQAPKLLFHYYDKDFNNEADTPDNFQSRRPNTSFCFLDIRSPGLGDTAMYLCATSRDFGAPTNEKLFFGSGTQLSVL.

The chain joins TRBV20-1 to TRBJ1-2, with a possible D match to TRBD1 (5 bases). Germline V CDR1 and CDR2: DFQATT, SNEGSKA (reference sequence). The CDR3 is 10 residues long. V gave up 5 bases and J gave up 6 bases, with 7 bases separating them. The CDR3 sequence: CSAWGDGYTF. The CDR3 DNA follows: TGCAGTGCTTGGGGGGATGGCTACACCTTC.

In its sample, this clone was seen once. This sequence joins TRBV6-5 and TRBJ1-3; D unresolved. This CDR3 region has 14 residues. V shed 6 bases and J shed 0 bases, with 9 bases lying between them. Germline CDR1 reads MNHEY; CDR2 reads SVGAGI. This chain's CDR3 is CASRQDNSGNTIYF. CDR3 nucleotide sequence: TGTGCCAGCAGGCAGGATAACTCTGGAAACACCATATATTTT.

This chain links TRBV25-1 with TRBJ2-5; D gene unclear. Germline V gene sequence: CDR1 MGHDK, CDR2 SYGVNS. There are 12 residues in the CDR3. V was pared by 6 bases and J by 5 bases, with 10 bases between. The CDR3, as DNA: TGTGCCAGCAGGACAACTGGGGAGACCCAGTACTTC. Its translation: CASRTTGETQYF.

This chain links TRBV11-3 with TRBJ1-2; 9 nucleotides line up with TRBD1. The CDR3 has 13 amino acids. J was trimmed by 10 bases and V by 5 bases; bases with no gene match: 8. Germline CDR1 SGHNT, CDR2 YENEEA. The CDR3 region has the DNA TGTGCCAGCAGCCCGGGACAGGGAGGGCACTACACCTTC. It yields the protein CASSPGQGGHYTF.

V is TRBV6-6 and J is TRBJ2-7; unclear D gene. Germline V lookup: CDR1 MNHNY, CDR2 SVGAGI (reference sequence). CDR3 length: 11 amino acids. Trimming shortened V by 6 bases and J by 3 bases, and 6 bases separated the two germline ends. The CDR3 reads CASSPNYEQYF. In nucleotides, the CDR3 is TGTGCCAGCAGCCCAAACTACGAGCAGTACTTC.

V and J are TRBV6-5 and TRBJ2-3; D call uncertain. The germline CDR1 and CDR2 sequences are MNHEY and SVGAGI. This CDR3 spans 11 amino acids. V lost 6 bases and J lost 6, with 7 bases in between. CDR3 in DNA: TGTGCCAGCAGAGACGGGGATACGCAGTATTTT. Residues: CASRDGDTQYF.

With regard to this clone: This same CDR3 is encoded by further DNA sequences in the sample. The chain carries TRBV4-1 and TRBJ1-1, with D maybe TRBD1 (5 bases). The CDR3 contains 15 residues. CDR1 MGHRA and CDR2 YSYEKL come from the germline V gene. V was shortened by 1 base and J by 5 bases, with 14 bases between the two germline ends. CDR3 bases: TGCGCCAGCAGCCAAGTCGGGCAGGGAAGGACTGAAGCTTTCTTT. Translation gives CASSQVGQGRTEAFF.

Written as DNA, the CDR3 is TGTGCCAGCTCACAGAACAGGGACACTGAAGCTTTCTTT. Protein: CASSQNRDTEAFF. The chain employs TRBV18 and TRBJ1-1; D perhaps matches TRBD1 (6 bases). CDR3 size: 13 residues. With 4 bases removed from V and 3 bases from J, the gap between germline ends came to 9 bases. Germline V gives CDR1 KGHSH, CDR2 LQKENI.

The chain links TRBV2 to TRBJ1-1; D is undetermined. Germline V lookup: CDR1 SNHLY, CDR2 FYNNEI. The CDR3 extends over 14 amino acids. Between the trimmed V and J ends, which lost 0 bases and 6 bases, there was a span of 11 bases. The CDR3 is CASSEAAAGAEAFF. The CDR3 coding sequence is TGTGCCAGCAGTGAAGCGGCCGCGGGCGCTGAAGCTTTCTTT.

V is TRBV7-2 and J is TRBJ2-5; 9 bases agree with TRBD2. This CDR3 is built from 16 residues. The germline V gene encodes CDR1 SGHTA and CDR2 FQGNSA. J gave up 5 bases and V 5 bases, and 12 bases lay outside the gene matches. The CDR3 loop is CASSTVGAGGLETQYF. The CDR3 region has the DNA TGTGCCAGCAGCACAGTCGGTGCGGGGGGGTTGGAGACCCAGTACTTC.

V and J are TRBV2 and TRBJ1-2, with D uncertain. V lost 2 bases and J 5 bases, leaving 6 bases between the germline ends. CDR3 length: 12 amino acids. Germline V gene sequence: CDR1 SNHLY, CDR2 FYNNEI. Written as DNA, the CDR3 is TGTGCCAGCAGTGAAACGGGGTATGGCTACACCTTC. Its translation is CASSETGYGYTF.

V gene TRBV10-3 combines with J gene TRBJ2-5; possibly TRBD2 for D (6 bases). CDR1 and CDR2 (germline): ENHRY, SYGVKD. There are 14 residues in the CDR3. The V and J ends lost 10 bases and 1 base respectively, with 16 bases between them. The CDR3 DNA is TGTGCCACCAAGTTCTCCGGGGGCCAAGAGACCCAGTACTTC. It codes for CATKFSGGQETQYF.

This chain joins TRBV9 and TRBJ2-5; 14 bases fit TRBD2. Germline V gives CDR1 SGDLS, CDR2 YYNGEE. V shed 0 bases and J 3 bases; nucleotides not matched to a gene: 1. This CDR3 has 16 amino acids. The CDR3 bases are TGTGCCAGCAGCGTAGGGGGACTAGCGGGGGAAGAGACCCAGTACTTC. It translates to CASSVGGLAGEETQYF.

This chain joins TRBV7-3 and TRBJ1-2; 8 bases align to TRBD1. Germline V gene sequence: CDR1 SGHTA, CDR2 FQGTGA. The CDR3 loop spans 13 amino acids. V was clipped by 5 bases and J by 7 bases; unmatched bases: 6. The chain's CDR3 is CASSTGQGRGYTF. CDR3 DNA sequence: TGTGCCAGCAGCACTGGACAGGGCCGTGGCTACACCTTC.

The CDR3 reads CASSIFAQGDYGYTF. CDR3 in DNA: TGTGCCAGTAGTATCTTCGCCCAGGGGGACTATGGCTACACCTTC. This chain joins TRBV19 and TRBJ1-2; 7 bases map to TRBD1. The CDR3 totals 15 residues. CDR1 is LNHDA, CDR2 SQIVND, per germline (reference sequence). V lost 3 bases and J lost 3; bases outside the gene matches: 7.